The clone carrying this T cell receptor (beta chain) was seen only once. Its antigen is still unknown. This CDR3 comprises 12 residues. CDR1 GTSNPN and CDR2 SVGIG come from the germline V gene (reference sequence). Trimming took off 1 base at V and 6 bases at J, with 6 bases between the two ends. TCR sequencing used cDNA made by reverse transcription of extracted RNA. The assay was immunoSEQ multiplex PCR, and TCRdb's table has in-frame clones only and misses some. The top ten hold about 1.4% of the sample, which has some 220,000 clones, under 60% seen once. This sample was included in a study of CD8+ T cells in alopecia areata. General study findings and limits: Many expanded lesional clones remained in scalp and blood on tofacitinib.

The treatment: oral pan-JAK inhibitor, 5-10 mg twice daily. PBMCs were stained for CD3, CD4 and CD8, and CD4+ and CD8+ T cells were sorted. This TCR was recovered from a human donor with alopecia areata. The chain is built from TRBV30 and TRBJ2-2; D is undetermined. Source: CD4+ T cells sorted from blood, taken at week 4, from a patient treated with tofacitinib. The DNA for the CDR3 is TGTGCCTGGAGTGGTGGTCCCGGGGAGCTGTTTTTT. Residues: CAWSGGPGELFF.